This entry lists 23 T cell receptor beta chains sequenced from one sample in a study of blood T cells in healthy people across ages. Then a second PCR, running about 6 to 11 cycles, was carried out with a sample-barcoded 5' primer and a J-beta primer mix. TCRdb re-called the 5' RACE reads through MiXCR, storing one row per CDR3 protein. In the table there are about 780,000 distinct CDR3 sequences, about 47% of which are singletons. The sequenced sample consisted of blood. Receptors originate from a man at least 80 years old in good health.

The chain recombines TRBV15 with TRBJ2-5; D may be TRBD1 (6 bases). Germline loops: CDR1 LNHNV, CDR2 YYDKDF (reference sequence). The CDR3 has 14 amino acids. Trimming pared 3 bases from V and 5 bases from J, leaving 13 bases between. The CDR3 bases are TGTGCCACCAGCAGCGGACAGCCCGGGGAGACCCAGTACTTC. Translating gives CATSSGQPGETQYF.

This rearrangement joins TRBV7-2 to TRBJ2-3, with 9 bases lining up with TRBD2. CDR1 and CDR2 from the germline V gene are SGHTA and FQGNSA. The CDR3 sequence is 16 residues long. Trimming took 2 bases from V and 5 from J; bases not matched to a gene: 8. CDR3 DNA: TGTGCCAGCAGCTTATGTCGCGGGAGGGAGCAAGATACGCAGTATTTT. Translating it yields CASSLCRGREQDTQYF. Full variable domain (missing parts from reference TRBV7-2 and TRBJ2-3): GAGVSQSPSNKVTEKGKDVELRCDPISGHTALYWYRQSLGQGLEFLIYFQGNSAPDKSGLPSDRFSAERTGGSVSTLTIQRTQQEDSAVYLCASSLCRGREQDTQYFGPGTRLTVL.

The rearrangement uses TRBV7-9 and TRBJ2-5; tentative D call: TRBD1 (6 bases). V was pared by 6 bases and J by 3 bases, with 20 bases between. This CDR3 region has 16 residues. Germline-derived CDR1 and CDR2 are SEHNR and FQNEAQ (reference sequence). For the CDR3, the DNA is TGTGCCAGCAGGAATTTTCCCGGGACACCCAAAGAGACCCAGTACTTC. Protein sequence: CASRNFPGTPKETQYF.

Many counts were recorded for this clonotype. V is TRBV28 and J is TRBJ2-7; 9 bases agree with TRBD1. Germline values: CDR1 MDHEN, CDR2 SYDVKM. The junction had 7 bases not matched to a gene; V was cut back by 5 bases and J by 5 bases. The CDR3 runs 14 residues. CDR3 sequence (DNA): TGTGCCAGCAGTCAGACAGGGGGAAGCCACGAGCAGTACTTC. Residues: CASSQTGGSHEQYF. Based on the CDR3 plus reference TRBV28 and TRBJ2-7, the full variable domain is DVKVTQSSRYLVKRTGEKVFLECVQDMDHENMFWYRQDPGLGLRLIYFSYDVKMKEKGDIPEGYSVSREKKERFSLILESASTNQTSMYLCASSQTGGSHEQYFGPGTRLTVT.

This clonotype was seen more than once but under ten times. V and J are TRBV6-5 and TRBJ2-4; unclear D gene. The DNA matches TRBJ2-7 better at its end, which makes the J call doubtful. The CDR3 covers 13 residues. Per germline, CDR1 MNHEY and CDR2 SVGAGI. The CDR3 loop is CASSFAPGYEQYF. The CDR3 region has the DNA TGTGCCAGCAGTTTCGCTCCGGGCTACGAGCAGTACTTC.

The chain links TRBV5-1 to TRBJ1-3, with no clear D. The CDR3 spans 15 residues. V lost 4 bases to trimming and J lost 0 bases, with 11 bases between them. Germline V lookup: CDR1 SGHRS, CDR2 YFSETQ. DNA of the CDR3: TGCGCCAGCAGCGACGGACTTCTCTCTGGAAACACCATATATTTT. This encodes CASSDGLLSGNTIYF.

The V and J genes are TRBV29-1 and TRBJ2-5; 14 bases map to TRBD2. Losses at the gene ends were 5 bases for V and 2 bases for J; bases not matched to a gene: 10. Germline V CDR1 and CDR2: SQVTM, ANQGSEA. This CDR3 region has 17 residues. As DNA, the CDR3 is TGCAGCGTTAGCGGACTAGCGGGGGGTCGTAGGCAAGAGACCCAGTACTTC. Its protein is CSVSGLAGGRRQETQYF.

The chain recombines TRBV12-3 or TRBV12-4 with TRBJ1-4, with D possibly being TRBD1 (6 bases). Trimming stripped 6 bases from V and 4 bases from J, with 12 bases between. The CDR3 extends over 14 amino acids. For the CDR3, the DNA is TGTGCCAGCAGATATACAGGGATTAATGAAAAACTGTTTTTT. Translating it yields CASRYTGINEKLFF.

A note on this clonotype: One end of the junction is discordant with germline, which a read error may explain. The chain has TRBV7-3 and TRBJ2-3; TRBD2 agrees at 7 bases. Germline V gene sequence: CDR1 SGHTA, CDR2 FQGTGA. CDR3 size: 19 residues. CDR3 in amino acids: CASSLTSASGLLSTDTRYF. The CDR3 region has the DNA TGTGCCAGCAGCTTAACGTCGGCTAGCGGCCTACTTAGCACAGATACGCGGTATTTT.

The J gene is TRBJ2-1, the V gene TRBV12-3 or TRBV12-4; the D is unclear. V dropped 7 bases and J dropped 0 bases, with 10 bases sitting between them. The CDR3 loop spans 14 amino acids. DNA of the CDR3: TGTGCCAGCAATTCCATAAGCTCCTACAATGAGCAGTTCTTC. It translates to CASNSISSYNEQFF.

This clonotype came up a few times. The V call is TRBV28, the J call TRBJ2-2; 8 bases are a match to TRBD1. J was trimmed by 0 bases and V by 5 bases; bases with no gene match: 8. The CDR3 sequence is 17 residues long. Looked up from germline, CDR1 is MDHEN and CDR2 is SYDVKM. CDR3 coding DNA: TGTGCCAGCAGTCCGCGACGGGACAGGACGAACACCGGGGAGCTGTTTTTT. It translates to CASSPRRDRTNTGELFF.

The genes are TRBV9 and TRBJ2-7; D is perhaps TRBD2 (5 bases). V gave up 4 bases and J gave up 3 bases, with 14 bases separating them. This CDR3 has 14 amino acids. Germline CDR1 is SGDLS and CDR2 is YYNGEE. CDR3 loop: CASSRRAELYEQYF. CDR3 nucleotide sequence: TGTGCCAGCAGCCGACGAGCGGAGCTCTACGAGCAGTACTTC.

The chain couples TRBV28 to TRBJ2-4, with TRBD1 matching over 10 bases. The assigned J gene may be wrong: the sequence end matches TRBJ2-7 better. This CDR3 contains 14 residues. The V gene's germline CDR1 is MDHEN and CDR2 SYDVKM. In nucleotides, the CDR3 is TGTGCCAGCATCCCGACAGGGGGCCTCTACGAGCAGTACTTC. Protein product: CASIPTGGLYEQYF.

This chain connects TRBV7-9 to TRBJ2-1; 9 bases are a match to TRBD1. CDR3 length: 16 residues. CDR1 SEHNR and CDR2 FQNEAQ come from the germline V gene (reference sequence). With 1 base clipped from V and 7 bases from J, the junction kept 8 bases outside the gene matches. CDR3 DNA sequence: TGTGCCAGCAGCTTAGTAAGGGGACAGGGCAGGAATGAGCAGTTCTTC. It codes for CASSLVRGQGRNEQFF.

The V and J genes are TRBV9 and TRBJ2-4; no reliable D call. CDR3 length: 19 amino acids. In germline, CDR1 is SGDLS, CDR2 YYNGEE. V lost 1 base and J 1 base, leaving 21 bases between the germline ends. Here the CDR3 reads CASSVILHIANGAKNIQYF. CDR3 nucleotide sequence: TGTGCCAGCAGCGTAATTCTGCATATTGCCAACGGGGCCAAAAACATTCAGTACTTC.

The chain carries TRBV6-6 and TRBJ2-2; possible D gene TRBD2, 6 bases. V was cut by 0 bases and J by 0 bases, with 11 bases left in between. The CDR3 has 17 amino acids. Germline assignment: CDR1 MNHNY and CDR2 SVGAGI (reference sequence). CDR3 in DNA: TGTGCCAGCAGTTACTCGAGCCCTAGCGCGAACACCGGGGAGCTGTTTTTT. Encoded protein: CASSYSSPSANTGELFF.

A note on this clonotype: No conserved phenylalanine or tryptophan ends this CDR3, so it is likely a read error. The chain uses TRBV5-1 and TRBJ2-1, with D uncertain. The CDR3 length is 12 residues. CDR1 SGHRS and CDR2 YFSETQ come from the germline V gene. Trimming removed 2 bases at V and 6 bases at J, with 6 bases between. The CDR3 nucleotides are TGCGCCAGCAGCTTCCCTAGCAATGAGCAGTTCTTG. Its translation: CASSFPSNEQFL.

This clonotype was seen more than once but under ten times. The J gene is TRBJ2-7, the V gene TRBV27, with 9 bases fitting TRBD1. CDR1 MNHEY and CDR2 SMNVEV come from the germline V gene (reference sequence). This CDR3 is 16 amino acids long. The junction had 9 bases not matched to a gene; V was cut back by 1 base and J by 5 bases. CDR3 in DNA: TGTGCCAGCAGTTTATTCACCGGGGGGACAGGGAACGAGCAGTACTTC. Amino acid sequence: CASSLFTGGTGNEQYF.

This clonotype turned up a few times. The chain couples TRBV20-1 to TRBJ2-1, with D hard to call. The germline gives CDR1 DFQATT, CDR2 SNEGSKA (reference sequence). The CDR3 contains 13 residues. V was cut by 3 bases and J by 13 bases, with 19 bases left in between. The CDR3 DNA reads as TGCAGTGCTAGTATCTCTGGAGAAGAGACCCAGTTCTTC. Residues: CSASISGEETQFF.

This clonotype was observed a few times. The gene calls are TRBV9 and TRBJ2-1; D unresolved. The CDR3 loop spans 14 amino acids. V lost 4 bases and J lost 3, with 11 bases in between. In germline, CDR1 is SGDLS, CDR2 YYNGEE. The CDR3 protein is CASSPELGYNEQFF. Here the CDR3 DNA reads TGTGCCAGCAGCCCCGAACTCGGCTACAATGAGCAGTTCTTC. Supplemented by reference TRBV9 and TRBJ2-1, the full variable domain reads DSGVTQTPKHLITATGQRVTLRCSPRSGDLSVYWYQQSLDQGLQFLIQYYNGEERAKGNILERFSAQQFPDLHSELNLSSLELGDSALYFCASSPELGYNEQFFGPGTRLTVL.

This chain links TRBV30 with TRBJ2-3; 14 positions agree with TRBD2. The CDR3 is made up of 16 amino acids. CDR1 is GTSNPN, CDR2 SVGIG, per germline (reference sequence). V dropped 2 bases and J dropped 6; count of bases not matched to a gene: 7. This chain's CDR3 is CAWSRSGLAGADTQYF. The CDR3 nucleotides read TGTGCCTGGAGTCGATCGGGACTAGCGGGAGCCGATACGCAGTATTTT.

This clonotype has at least ten counts. The chain uses TRBV4-3 and TRBJ2-3, with D perhaps given as TRBD1 or TRBD2 (5 bases each). V lost 0 bases, J lost 2 bases, and 9 bases lay in between. This CDR3 has 15 amino acids. Germline CDR1 is LGHNA and CDR2 is YSLEER. CDR3 DNA sequence: TGCGCCAGCAGCCAAGAAGGGACCGTCACAGATACGCAGTATTTT. Its protein product is CASSQEGTVTDTQYF.

This clonotype was picked up a small number of times. J is TRBJ2-1 and V is TRBV4-3, with 9 positions matching TRBD1. Unmatched junction bases numbered 7, after V lost 8 bases and J lost 5 bases. The CDR3 totals 14 residues. Germline loops: CDR1 LGHNA, CDR2 YSLEER. The CDR3 here is CASSKGQGNNEQFF. CDR3 sequence (DNA): TGCGCCAGCTCAAAGGGACAGGGTAACAATGAGCAGTTCTTC.